This T cell receptor (beta chain) stems from a study of vaccination and CD4 T cells after COVID-19 (dated by TCRdb to between 2021 and 2024). With respect to the entire study: Every convalescent patient had a positive nasal swab PCR test for SARS-CoV-2, with mild disease in about nine patients and severe disease in one. The convalescent cohort included six males and four females, with two Hispanic individuals, seven Caucasians, two Asians and one multiracial person. Participants got two doses of the Pfizer-BioNTech BNT162b2 vaccine (n=8) or two doses of the Moderna mRNA-1273 vaccine (n=2). Post-COVID blood samples from convalescent patients were collected a median of approximately 93 days after diagnosis, with a range of about 30 to 170 days. Post-vaccine blood samples were collected a median of about 11 weeks after the second vaccine dose, ranging from roughly 13 to 241 days. The cultures were stimulated with overlapping spike peptide pools from SARS-CoV-2 and from the common cold coronaviruses HCoV-NL63, HCoV-OC43 and HCoV-229E. As controls, cultures received a CEFX viral epitope pool (the positive control), an HIV-1 Nef peptide pool (the negative control), or no peptide at all. In around 9 COVID-19 convalescent patients and a handful of infection-naive healthy vaccine recipients, researchers compared the spike-specific CD4+ TCR repertoire from before mRNA vaccination with the repertoire from after. Study-wide findings and limitations: The study included relatively few convalescent patients and did not analyze early timepoints after natural infection. In convalescent patients, nearly all vaccine-specific clones (304 of 307) were found to be mono-reactive for SARS-CoV-2 spike rather than cross-reactive with common cold coronaviruses. An increase in the median number of SARS-CoV-2-reactive clonotypes from roughly 20 after infection to 35 to 40 after vaccination was observed, but the change was not found to be significant. Among the post-vaccine SARS-CoV-2-reactive clones in convalescent patients, a median approximately 86% showed up only after vaccination, which suggests vaccine-specific priming.

Sample treatment or condition, as interpreted from the label and publication: roughly 11-day PBMC culture with coronavirus spike peptide pools or control peptides (ViraFEST assay). The ViraFEST assay, used in the study, expanded antigen-specific T cells with peptide pools and then identified the expanded clonotypes through TCR sequencing. Positive SARS-CoV-2 PCR tests in the convalescent patients dated from March to December 2020, before Alpha, Beta and Delta variants emerged in the United States. Over 1.5 million PBMCs per well were cultured in IMDM with approximately 5% human AB serum and roughly 9.3 IU/ml IL-2, plus 10 ug/ml peptide pools. Half of the culture medium was replaced with fresh IL-2-containing medium on days 3 and 7. After around 10 days of culture, CD4+ T cells were isolated by negative selection using the EasySep CD4+ T cell isolation kit. Ficoll-Paque Plus gradient centrifugation was used to isolate PBMCs from whole blood, and the isolated PBMCs were then either used fresh or cryopreserved at -140C. In general, triplicate wells were set up for every culture condition.

Preparation of the library involved PCR. At the Johns Hopkins FTIC core, DNA from the cultured CD4+ T cells underwent TCR sequencing with the Oncomine TCR Beta short-read assay. The QIAamp micro DNA kit was used to extract genomic DNA from the cultured CD4+ T cells. Oncomine TCR Beta libraries from cultured CD4+ T cells were pooled using unique dual indexes and sequenced on an Illumina iSeq 100. Under the source paper's analysis protocol: Non-productive sequences were filtered out, and CDR3s that did not start with C, did not end with F or W, or were shorter than 7 amino acids were discarded. The MANAFEST web application identified antigen-specific clonotypes by comparing peptide-stimulated wells against reference wells and other culture wells. Positive clones required FDR below 0.05, an odds ratio above 5, and productive frequency above 0.1% in at least two of three replicate wells. A clonotype was classed as cross-reactive if the clonotype showed significant expansion both in SARS-CoV-2 spike wells and in at least one common cold coronavirus spike condition. Using R version 3.6.1, CDR3 homology was evaluated through Levenshtein distances (stringdist) along with unrooted phylogenetic trees (ape). TCRdb reran the public reads through fastp at Q25 and MiXCR, keeping productive beta chains. Each entry is one CDR3 protein sequence, shown with its most common DNA and genes. TCRdb's processing, not the authors', yielded these V and J calls. The sample table shows approximately 18,000 distinct CDR3 sequences, and about 60% are seen once. Together, the top ten hold around 10% of the sample.

The CDR3 sequence holds 14 residues, the cysteine and phenylalanine included. Of all the DNA, just the CDR3 is kept, 42 bases in frame from base 1. The germline V gene provides CDR1 ENHRY and CDR2 SYGVKD. The trim is 0 bases for V and 5 bases for J, with a gap of 10 bases between the germline ends. This clonotype appeared a few times. The antigen it recognizes is unknown. Per-nucleotide qualities are absent, and no much larger clonotype sits a single base away. What was sequenced was CD4+ T cells from blood, cultured in vitro. The clonotype was recovered from a human donor who had recovered from COVID-19. The chain is encoded by TRBV10-3 joined to TRBJ2-5; there is no confident call for the D gene. The nucleotides read TGTGCCATCAGTGAGTCAGGTAGCAGGGAGACCCAGTACTTC. Protein translation: CAISESGSRETQYF.